The sequence of this T cell receptor beta chain was determined in a study of cytomegalovirus exposure and HLA in healthy donors. Both 60 Vbeta primers and 13 Jbeta primers went into the PCR. TCRdb keeps only in-frame clones here, not all; method: immunoSEQ multiplex PCR. The data hold more than 110,000 clones, with approximately 82% observed a single time. The sequence came from a young man in good health and CMV-seropositive. Sequenced material: PBMCs.

CDR3: CASSSGGRQETQYF. As DNA, the CDR3 is TGTGCCAGCAGTAGCGGGGGGCGTCAAGAGACCCAGTACTTC. The genes are TRBV6-5 and TRBJ2-5, with 9 bases identical to TRBD2. The CDR3 length is 14 residues. V shed 5 bases, J shed 2 bases, and the junction held 3 bases outside the gene matches. CDR1 and CDR2 (germline): MNHEY, SVGAGI.